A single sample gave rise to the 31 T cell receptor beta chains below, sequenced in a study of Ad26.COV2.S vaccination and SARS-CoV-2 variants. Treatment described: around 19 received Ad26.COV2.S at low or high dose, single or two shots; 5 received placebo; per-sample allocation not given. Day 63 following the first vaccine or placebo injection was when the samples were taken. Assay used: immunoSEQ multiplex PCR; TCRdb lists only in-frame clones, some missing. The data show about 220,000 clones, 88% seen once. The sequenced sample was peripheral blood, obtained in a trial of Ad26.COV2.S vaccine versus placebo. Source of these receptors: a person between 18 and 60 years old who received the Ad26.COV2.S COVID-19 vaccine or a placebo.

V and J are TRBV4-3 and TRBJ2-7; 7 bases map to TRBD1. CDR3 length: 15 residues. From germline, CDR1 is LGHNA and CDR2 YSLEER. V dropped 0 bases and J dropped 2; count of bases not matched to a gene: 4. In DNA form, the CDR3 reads TGCGCCAGCAGCCAAGATAGACAGGGTACCTACGAGCAGTACTTC. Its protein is CASSQDRQGTYEQYF.

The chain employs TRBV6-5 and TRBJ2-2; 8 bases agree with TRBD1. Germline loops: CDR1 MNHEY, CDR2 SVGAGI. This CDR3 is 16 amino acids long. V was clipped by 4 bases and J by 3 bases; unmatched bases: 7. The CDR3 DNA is TGTGCCAGCAGTTTTCAGGGGGCAGTGGACACCGGGGAGCTGTTTTTT. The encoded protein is CASSFQGAVDTGELFF.

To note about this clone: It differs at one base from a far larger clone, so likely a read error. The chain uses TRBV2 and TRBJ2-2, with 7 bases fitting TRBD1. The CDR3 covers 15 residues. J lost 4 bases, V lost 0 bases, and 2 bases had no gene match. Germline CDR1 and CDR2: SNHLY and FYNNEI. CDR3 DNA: TGTGCCAGCAGTGAAGCTGCAGGGGGCACCGGGGAGCTGTTTTTT. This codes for CASSEAAGGTGELFF.

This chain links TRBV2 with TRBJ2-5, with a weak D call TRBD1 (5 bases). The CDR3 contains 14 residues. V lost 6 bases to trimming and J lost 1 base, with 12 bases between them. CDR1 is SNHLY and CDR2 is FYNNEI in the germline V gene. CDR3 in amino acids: CASSSGHAQETQYF. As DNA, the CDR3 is TGTGCCAGCAGCTCAGGACACGCCCAAGAGACCCAGTACTTC.

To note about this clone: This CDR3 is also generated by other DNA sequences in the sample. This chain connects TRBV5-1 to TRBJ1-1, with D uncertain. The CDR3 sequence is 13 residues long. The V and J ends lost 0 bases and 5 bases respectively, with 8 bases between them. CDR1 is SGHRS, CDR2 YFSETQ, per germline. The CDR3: CASSLDRGTEAFF. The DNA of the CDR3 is TGCGCCAGCAGCTTGGACAGAGGGACTGAAGCTTTCTTT.

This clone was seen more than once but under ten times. The CDR3 nucleotides read TGTGCCAGCAGTTTAATGGGGGGCACTGAAGCTTTCTTT. Its translation is CASSLMGGTEAFF. V usage is TRBV12-3 or TRBV12-4 and J usage is TRBJ1-1; maybe TRBD1 (5 bases). CDR3 length: 13 amino acids. The V and J ends lost 2 bases and 4 bases respectively, with 8 bases between them.

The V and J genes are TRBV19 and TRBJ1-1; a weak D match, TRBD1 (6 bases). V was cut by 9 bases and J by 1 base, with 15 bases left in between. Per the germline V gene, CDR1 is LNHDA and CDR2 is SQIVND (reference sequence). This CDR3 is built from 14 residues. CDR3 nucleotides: TGTGCCAGCAGGGGACGAACAGGGAACACTGAAGCTTTCTTT. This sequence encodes CASRGRTGNTEAFF.

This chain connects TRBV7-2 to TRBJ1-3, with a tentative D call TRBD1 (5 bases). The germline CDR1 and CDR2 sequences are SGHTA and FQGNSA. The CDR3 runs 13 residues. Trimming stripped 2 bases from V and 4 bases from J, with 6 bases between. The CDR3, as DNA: TGTGCCAGCAGCTTAAAGGGGGGAAACACCATATATTTT. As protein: CASSLKGGNTIYF.

In nucleotides, the CDR3 is TGTGCCAGCTGTGGAGGGGCGGCGACTGAAGCTTTCTTT. It is translated as CASCGGAATEAFF. The chain combines TRBV28 with TRBJ1-1; D possibly corresponds to TRBD1 (5 bases). The length of the CDR3 is 13 residues. V was trimmed by 8 bases and J by 5 bases, leaving 15 bases between them. Germline CDR1 reads MDHEN; CDR2 reads SYDVKM.

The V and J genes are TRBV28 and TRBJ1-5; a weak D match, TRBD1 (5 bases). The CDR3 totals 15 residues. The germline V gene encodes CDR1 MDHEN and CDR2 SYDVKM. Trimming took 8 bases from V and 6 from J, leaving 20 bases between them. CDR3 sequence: CASDDQGLISQPQHF. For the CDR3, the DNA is TGTGCCAGCGATGACCAGGGATTGATCAGTCAGCCCCAGCATTTT.

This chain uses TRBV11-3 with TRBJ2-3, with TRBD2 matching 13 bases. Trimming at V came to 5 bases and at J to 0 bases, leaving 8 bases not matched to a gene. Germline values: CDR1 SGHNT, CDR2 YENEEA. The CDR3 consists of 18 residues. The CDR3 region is CASSLGLAGVSSTDTQYF. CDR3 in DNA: TGTGCCAGCAGCCTCGGACTAGCGGGGGTTTCTAGCACAGATACGCAGTATTTT.

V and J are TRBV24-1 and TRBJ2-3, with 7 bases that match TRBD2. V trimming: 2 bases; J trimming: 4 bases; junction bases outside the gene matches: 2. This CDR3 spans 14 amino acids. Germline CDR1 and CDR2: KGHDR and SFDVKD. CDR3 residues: CATSDSGRADTQYF. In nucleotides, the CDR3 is TGTGCCACCAGTGATTCAGGGAGGGCAGATACGCAGTATTTT.

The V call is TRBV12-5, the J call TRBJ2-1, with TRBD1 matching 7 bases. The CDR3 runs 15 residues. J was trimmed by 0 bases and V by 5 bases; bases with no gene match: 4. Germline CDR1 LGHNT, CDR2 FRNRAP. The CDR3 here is CASGVYRGSYNEQFF. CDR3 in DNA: TGTGCTAGTGGTGTCTACAGGGGCTCCTACAATGAGCAGTTCTTC.

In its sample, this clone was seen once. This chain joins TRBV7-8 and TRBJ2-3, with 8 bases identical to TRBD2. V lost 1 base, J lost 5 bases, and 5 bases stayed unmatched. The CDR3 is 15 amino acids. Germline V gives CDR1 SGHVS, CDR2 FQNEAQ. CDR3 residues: CASSLGTSSVDTQYF. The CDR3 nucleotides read TGTGCCAGCAGCTTAGGGACTAGCTCCGTAGATACGCAGTATTTT.

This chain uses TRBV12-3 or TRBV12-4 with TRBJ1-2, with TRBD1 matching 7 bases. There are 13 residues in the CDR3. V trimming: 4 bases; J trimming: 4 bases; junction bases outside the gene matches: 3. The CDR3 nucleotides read TGTGCCAGCAGTTCAGCAGGGGGCTATGGCTACACCTTC. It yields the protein CASSSAGGYGYTF.

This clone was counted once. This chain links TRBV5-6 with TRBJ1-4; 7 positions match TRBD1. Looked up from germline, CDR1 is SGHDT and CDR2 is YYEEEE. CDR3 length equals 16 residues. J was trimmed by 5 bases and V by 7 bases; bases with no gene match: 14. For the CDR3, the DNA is TGTGCCAGCCTCTTTAGGAGGGGGCTAGGAAATGAAAAACTGTTTTTT. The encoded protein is CASLFRRGLGNEKLFF.

The CDR3, as DNA: TGTGCCAGCAGCCTACAGGGGCAAACTAGCAATCAGCCCCAGCATTTT. This gives the protein CASSLQGQTSNQPQHF. The chain links TRBV6-2 or TRBV6-3 to TRBJ1-5, with TRBD1 matching over 7 bases. After removal of 6 bases from V and 0 bases from J, the junction contained 8 bases not matched to a gene. The CDR3 has 16 amino acids. CDR1 is MNHEY, CDR2 SVGEGT, per germline.

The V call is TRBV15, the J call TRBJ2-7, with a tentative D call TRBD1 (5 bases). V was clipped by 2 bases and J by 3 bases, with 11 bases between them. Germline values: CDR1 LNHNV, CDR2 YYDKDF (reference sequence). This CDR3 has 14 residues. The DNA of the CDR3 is TGTGCCACCAGCAGACAGGACAAGGACTACGAGCAGTACTTC. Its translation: CATSRQDKDYEQYF.

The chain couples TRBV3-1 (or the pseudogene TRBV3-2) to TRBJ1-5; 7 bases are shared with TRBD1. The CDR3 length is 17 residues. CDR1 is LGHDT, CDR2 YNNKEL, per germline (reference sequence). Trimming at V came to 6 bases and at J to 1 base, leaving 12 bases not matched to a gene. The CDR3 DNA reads TGTGCCAGCAGAGGAGCGGGACAGCCCCCAAGCAATCAGCCCCAGCATTTT. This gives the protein CASRGAGQPPSNQPQHF.

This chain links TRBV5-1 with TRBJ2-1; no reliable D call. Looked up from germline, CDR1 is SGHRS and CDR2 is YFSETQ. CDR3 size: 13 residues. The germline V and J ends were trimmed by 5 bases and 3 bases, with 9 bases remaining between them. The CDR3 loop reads CASSPDNYNEQFF. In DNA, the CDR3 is TGCGCCAGCAGTCCAGACAACTACAATGAGCAGTTCTTC.

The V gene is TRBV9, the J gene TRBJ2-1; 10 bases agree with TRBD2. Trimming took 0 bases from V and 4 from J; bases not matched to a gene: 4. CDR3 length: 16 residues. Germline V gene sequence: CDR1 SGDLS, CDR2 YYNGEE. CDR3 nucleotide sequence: TGTGCCAGCAGCGTAGGGGGACTAGCGTGGTACAATGAGCAGTTCTTC. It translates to CASSVGGLAWYNEQFF.

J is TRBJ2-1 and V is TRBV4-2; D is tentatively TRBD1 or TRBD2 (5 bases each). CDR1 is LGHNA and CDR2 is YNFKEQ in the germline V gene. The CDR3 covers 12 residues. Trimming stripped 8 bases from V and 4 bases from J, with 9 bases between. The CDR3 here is CASRDGYNEQFF. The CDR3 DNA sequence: TGTGCCAGCCGGGACGGTTACAATGAGCAGTTCTTC.

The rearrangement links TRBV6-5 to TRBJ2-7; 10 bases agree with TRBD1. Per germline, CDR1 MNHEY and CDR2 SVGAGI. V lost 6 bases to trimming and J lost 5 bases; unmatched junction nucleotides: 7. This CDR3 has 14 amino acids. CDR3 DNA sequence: TGTGCCAGCAGGAGACCGGGACAGGGGAACGAGCAGTACTTC. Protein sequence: CASRRPGQGNEQYF.

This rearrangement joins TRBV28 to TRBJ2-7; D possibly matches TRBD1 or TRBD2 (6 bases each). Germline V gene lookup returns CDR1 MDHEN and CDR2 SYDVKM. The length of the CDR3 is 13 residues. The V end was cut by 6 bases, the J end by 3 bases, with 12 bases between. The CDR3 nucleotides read TGTGCCAGCAGGGGGGGCAGGGGCTACGAGCAGTACTTC. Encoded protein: CASRGGRGYEQYF.

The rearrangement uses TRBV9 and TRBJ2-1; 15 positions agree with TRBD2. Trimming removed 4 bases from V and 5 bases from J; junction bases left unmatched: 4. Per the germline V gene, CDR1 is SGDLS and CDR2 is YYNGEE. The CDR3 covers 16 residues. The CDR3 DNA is TGTGCCAGCAGCCAGTGGACTAGCGGGAGGGACAATGAGCAGTTCTTC. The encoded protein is CASSQWTSGRDNEQFF.

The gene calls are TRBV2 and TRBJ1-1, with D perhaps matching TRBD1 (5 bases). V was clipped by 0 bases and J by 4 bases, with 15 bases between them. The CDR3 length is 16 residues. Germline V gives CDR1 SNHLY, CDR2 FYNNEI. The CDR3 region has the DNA TGTGCCAGCAGTGAAGCCTCTTATGGACAACCCACTGAAGCTTTCTTT. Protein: CASSEASYGQPTEAFF. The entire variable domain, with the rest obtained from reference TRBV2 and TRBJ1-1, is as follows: EPEVTQTPSHQVTQMGQEVILRCVPISNHLYFYWYRQILGQKVEFLVSFYNNEISEKSEIFDDQFSVERPDGSNFTLKIRSTKLEDSAMYFCASSEASYGQPTEAFFGQGTRLTVV.

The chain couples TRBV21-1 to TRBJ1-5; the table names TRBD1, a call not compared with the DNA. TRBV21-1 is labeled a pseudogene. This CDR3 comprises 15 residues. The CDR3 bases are TGTGCCAGCAGCCCTGGACATAACTTTAATCAGCCCCAGCATTTT. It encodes CASSPGHNFNQPQHF.

CDR3 bases: TGTGCCAGCTCACCAGGGGGCGGCCCCAGGGATACGCAGTATTTT. Its translation is CASSPGGGPRDTQYF. The chain has TRBV18 and TRBJ2-3; D is possibly TRBD1 (6 bases). This CDR3 is 15 amino acids long. Trimming took 2 bases from V and 6 from J, leaving 15 bases between them. Germline V gene sequence: CDR1 KGHSH, CDR2 LQKENI.

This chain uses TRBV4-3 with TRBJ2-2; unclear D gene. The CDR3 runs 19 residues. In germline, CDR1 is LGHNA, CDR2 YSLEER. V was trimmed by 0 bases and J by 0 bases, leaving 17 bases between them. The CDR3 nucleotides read TGCGCCAGCAGCCAAGAAAGCTGGATACGAGCGTCGAACACCGGGGAGCTGTTTTTT. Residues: CASSQESWIRASNTGELFF.

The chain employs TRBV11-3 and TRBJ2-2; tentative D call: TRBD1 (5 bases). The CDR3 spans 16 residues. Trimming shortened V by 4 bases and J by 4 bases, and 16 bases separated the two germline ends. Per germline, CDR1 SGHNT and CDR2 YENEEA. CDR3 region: CASSSSGWYTTGELFF. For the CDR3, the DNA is TGTGCCAGCAGCTCTTCAGGGTGGTATACCACCGGGGAGCTGTTTTTT.

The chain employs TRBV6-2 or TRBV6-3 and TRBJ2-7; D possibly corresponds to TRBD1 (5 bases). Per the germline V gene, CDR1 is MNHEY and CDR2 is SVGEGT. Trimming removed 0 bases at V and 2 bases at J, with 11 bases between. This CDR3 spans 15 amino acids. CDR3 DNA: TGTGCCAGCAGTTACTCACGACCGGACACCTACGAGCAGTACTTC. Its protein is CASSYSRPDTYEQYF.